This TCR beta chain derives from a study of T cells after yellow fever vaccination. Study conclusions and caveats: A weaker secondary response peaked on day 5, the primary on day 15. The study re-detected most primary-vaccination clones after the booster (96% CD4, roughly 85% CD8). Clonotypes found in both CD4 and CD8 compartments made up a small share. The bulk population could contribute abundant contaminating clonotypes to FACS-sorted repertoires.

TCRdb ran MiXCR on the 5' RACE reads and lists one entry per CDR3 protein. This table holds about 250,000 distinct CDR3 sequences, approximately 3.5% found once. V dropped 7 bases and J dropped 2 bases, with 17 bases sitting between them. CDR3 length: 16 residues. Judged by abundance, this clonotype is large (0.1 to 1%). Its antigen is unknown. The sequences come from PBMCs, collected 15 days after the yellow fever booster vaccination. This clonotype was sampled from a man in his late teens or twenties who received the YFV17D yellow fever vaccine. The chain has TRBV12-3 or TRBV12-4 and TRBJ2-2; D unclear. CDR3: CASTHLRNINTGELFF. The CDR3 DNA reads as TGTGCCAGCACACACCTTCGGAACATCAACACCGGGGAGCTGTTTTTT.